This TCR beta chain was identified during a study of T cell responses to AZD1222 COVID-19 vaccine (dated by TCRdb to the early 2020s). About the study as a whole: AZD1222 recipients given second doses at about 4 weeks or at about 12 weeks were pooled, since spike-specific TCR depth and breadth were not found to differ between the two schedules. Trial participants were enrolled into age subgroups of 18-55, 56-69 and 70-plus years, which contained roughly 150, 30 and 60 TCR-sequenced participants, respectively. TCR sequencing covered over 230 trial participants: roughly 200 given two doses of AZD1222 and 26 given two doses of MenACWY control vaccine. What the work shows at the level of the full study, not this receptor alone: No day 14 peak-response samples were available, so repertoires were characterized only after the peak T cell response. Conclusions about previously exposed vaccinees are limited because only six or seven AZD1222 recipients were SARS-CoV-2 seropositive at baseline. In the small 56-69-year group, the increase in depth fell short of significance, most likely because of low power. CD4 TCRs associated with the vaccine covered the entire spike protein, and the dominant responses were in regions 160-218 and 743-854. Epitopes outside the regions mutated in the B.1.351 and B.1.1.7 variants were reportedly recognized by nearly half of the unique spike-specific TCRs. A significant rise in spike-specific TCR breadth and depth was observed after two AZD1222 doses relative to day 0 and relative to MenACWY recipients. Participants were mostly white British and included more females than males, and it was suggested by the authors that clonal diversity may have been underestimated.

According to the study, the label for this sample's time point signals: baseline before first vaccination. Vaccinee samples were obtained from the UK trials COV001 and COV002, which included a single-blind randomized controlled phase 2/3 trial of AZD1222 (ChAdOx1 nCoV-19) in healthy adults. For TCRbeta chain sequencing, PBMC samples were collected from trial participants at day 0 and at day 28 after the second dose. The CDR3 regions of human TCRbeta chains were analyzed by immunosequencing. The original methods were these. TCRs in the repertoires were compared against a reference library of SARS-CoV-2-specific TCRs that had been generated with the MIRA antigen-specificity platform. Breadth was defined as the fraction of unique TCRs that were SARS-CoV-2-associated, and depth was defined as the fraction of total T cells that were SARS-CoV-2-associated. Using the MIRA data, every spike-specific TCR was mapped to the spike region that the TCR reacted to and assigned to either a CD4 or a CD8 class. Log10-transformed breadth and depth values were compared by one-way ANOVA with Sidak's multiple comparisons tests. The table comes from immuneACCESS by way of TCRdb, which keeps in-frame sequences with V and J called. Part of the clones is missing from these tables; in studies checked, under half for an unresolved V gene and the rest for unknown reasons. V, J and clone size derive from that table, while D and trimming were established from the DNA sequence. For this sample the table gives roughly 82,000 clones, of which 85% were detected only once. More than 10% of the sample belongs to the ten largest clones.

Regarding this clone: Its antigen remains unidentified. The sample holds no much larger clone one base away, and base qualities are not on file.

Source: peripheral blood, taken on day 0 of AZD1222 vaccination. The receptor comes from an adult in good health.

The DNA sequence reads TGTGCCAGCAGCCAAGGGCCGGGAGGGTACGAGCAGTACTTC. This codes for CASSQGPGGYEQYF. The rearrangement joined TRBV3-1 (or the pseudogene TRBV3-2) to TRBJ2-7, and 8 bases in between align with TRBD2. CDR1 LGHDT and CDR2 YNNKEL are derived from the germline V gene (reference sequence). Spanning cysteine to phenylalanine, the CDR3 consists of 14 amino acids. Only the CDR3 portion is preserved as DNA: 42 bases, with reading frame beginning at the first base. Trimming removed 1 base from V and 4 bases from J; the gene matches leave 3 bases unexplained.